This T cell receptor beta chain was identified in a study of regulatory T cells in long-lasting Graves disease. Germline assignment: CDR1 MDHEN and CDR2 SYDVKM. Trimming cost V 5 bases and J 0 bases; bases outside gene matches: 8. This CDR3 has 16 amino acids. Assembly of TCR beta libraries relied on iRepertoire HTBI primers together with Arm-PCR of CDR3 regions. TCRdb redid the calling of the multiplex PCR reads with MiXCR, one entry per CDR3 protein. Among 350,000 to 450,000 distinct CDR3 sequences, 20% were seen once, and the ten largest hold less than 25%. Study-level findings and limits: Among persistent patients, a larger number of public clonotypes were shared (around 3,000) than among newly diagnosed patients (966). Less diverse TCR repertoires were seen in persistent Graves' patients than in newly diagnosed ones. Preferential use of TRBV28, TRBJ1-2 and TRBJ2-5 was seen in persistent disease.

As to this clonotype: Its antigen is currently unknown.

As for time point: persistent/refractory GD, antithyroid drugs over 5 years with positive TRAb. The TCR library was prepared using RNA isolated from PBMCs. The source material was peripheral blood mononuclear cells (PBMCs), sampled when the disease was refractory, from a patient treated with antithyroid drugs. The chain employs TRBV28 and TRBJ2-3; 7 nucleotides line up with TRBD2. The source is a female donor with Graves disease. CDR3: CASSLTGEGSTDTQYF. DNA of the CDR3: TGTGCCAGCAGTCTGACTGGGGAGGGAAGCACAGATACGCAGTATTTT.